The 31 T cell receptor beta chains given below trace back to one sample, sequenced in a study of pediatric ulcerative colitis. The rectum was sampled with one to two pinch biopsies at colonoscopy. The protocol was immunoSEQ multiplex PCR, while the TCRdb copy is restricted to in-frame clones and leaves out a portion. The repertoire includes 20,000 to 30,000 clones, roughly 71% of them detected once, and about 7.8% sits in the top ten. The sample comprised gut tissue. The receptor source for this set is a boy aged 5-17 years with severe ulcerative colitis.

The chain joins TRBV18 to TRBJ1-1; maybe TRBD1 (5 bases). Per germline, CDR1 KGHSH and CDR2 LQKENI. With 3 bases removed from V and 2 bases from J, the gap between germline ends came to 10 bases. This CDR3 has 14 residues. Here the CDR3 reads CASSPAGPNTEAFF. CDR3 in DNA: TGTGCCAGCTCACCGGCGGGGCCAAACACTGAAGCTTTCTTT.

The chain combines TRBV19 with TRBJ1-4, with no clear D. V gave up 5 bases and J gave up 0 bases, with 13 bases separating them. This CDR3 comprises 16 residues. From germline, CDR1 is LNHDA and CDR2 SQIVND (reference sequence). The CDR3, as DNA: TGTGCCAGTAGTGGGCAGACACCTGCAACTAATGAAAAACTGTTTTTT. Translated, it gives CASSGQTPATNEKLFF.

This chain joins TRBV6-1 and TRBJ1-3; D uncertain. CDR3 length equals 14 residues. Germline-derived CDR1 and CDR2 are MNHNS and SASEGT. V lost 2 bases, J lost 3 bases, and 8 bases lay in between. Written as DNA, the CDR3 is TGTGCCAGCAGTGAATGGGTCTTTGGAAACACCATATATTTT. Its translation is CASSEWVFGNTIYF.

The chain carries TRBV6-5 and TRBJ1-5; D not certain. The V end lost 11 bases, the J end lost 5 bases, and 16 bases lay between the germline ends. There are 13 residues in the CDR3. Per the germline V gene, CDR1 is MNHEY and CDR2 is SVGAGI. The CDR3 bases are TGTGCCGGGTCTCTAAACGGGGATCAGCCCCAGCATTTT. Translated: CAGSLNGDQPQHF.

The chain links TRBV29-1 to TRBJ1-1; D unclear. Germline V gene sequence: CDR1 SQVTM, CDR2 ANQGSEA. The ends were cut back, 5 bases at V and 1 base at J, with 8 bases in the middle. The CDR3 contains 12 residues. The CDR3 loop is CSVISGNTEAFF. For the CDR3, the DNA is TGCAGCGTTATCTCGGGGAACACTGAAGCTTTCTTT.

V is TRBV29-1 and J is TRBJ2-1, with a weak D call TRBD2 (5 bases). This CDR3 has 14 amino acids. The V end lost 0 bases, the J end lost 2 bases, and 8 bases lay between the germline ends. Germline CDR1 SQVTM, CDR2 ANQGSEA. The CDR3: CSVEDERTYNEQFF. The CDR3 coding sequence is TGCAGCGTTGAAGATGAGCGGACCTACAATGAGCAGTTCTTC.

The chain joins TRBV6-6 to TRBJ1-5, with D uncertain. The CDR3 totals 13 residues. CDR1 is MNHNY, CDR2 SVGAGI, per germline (reference sequence). V was pared by 6 bases and J by 0 bases, with 6 bases between. CDR3 residues: CASRGPSNQPQHF. The CDR3 DNA reads TGTGCCAGCAGAGGGCCTAGCAATCAGCCCCAGCATTTT.

The chain has TRBV6-1 and TRBJ2-7; 8 nucleotides match TRBD1. This CDR3 is built from 15 residues. Germline CDR1 reads MNHNS; CDR2 reads SASEGT. The trim removed 2 bases at V and 6 bases at J, leaving 9 bases unmatched. The CDR3 here is CASSENPSTGAEQYF. The CDR3 region has the DNA TGTGCCAGCAGTGAAAATCCCTCGACAGGGGCCGAGCAGTACTTC.

The chain has TRBV5-1 and TRBJ2-2; no clear D. From germline, CDR1 is SGHRS and CDR2 YFSETQ. This CDR3 region has 14 residues. The V and J ends lost 0 bases and 5 bases respectively, with 8 bases between them. CDR3 sequence: CASSLVSLTGELFF. CDR3 nucleotide sequence: TGCGCCAGCAGCTTGGTCTCTCTTACCGGGGAGCTGTTTTTT.

This clone was observed a few times. The V call is TRBV6-6, the J call TRBJ1-2; D remains ambiguous. With 4 bases removed from V and 6 bases from J, the gap between germline ends came to 9 bases. The CDR3 loop spans 12 amino acids. The V gene's germline CDR1 is MNHNY and CDR2 SVGAGI (reference sequence). CDR3 residues: CASSWGEDGYTF. CDR3 sequence (DNA): TGTGCCAGCAGTTGGGGAGAGGATGGCTACACCTTC.

The table lists this clone with a few counts. This chain connects TRBV4-2 to TRBJ1-1; D ambiguous. The germline V and J ends were trimmed by 0 bases and 0 bases, with 5 bases remaining between them. CDR1 and CDR2 from the germline V gene are LGHNA and YNFKEQ. The CDR3 loop spans 14 amino acids. This CDR3 reads CASSQELMNTEAFF. In DNA, the CDR3 is TGTGCCAGCAGCCAAGAGCTGATGAACACTGAAGCTTTCTTT.

The V gene is TRBV7-9, the J gene TRBJ2-2, with a weak D call TRBD2 (5 bases). The germline gives CDR1 SEHNR, CDR2 FQNEAQ (reference sequence). V lost 3 bases and J 3 bases, leaving 17 bases between the germline ends. This CDR3 has 17 amino acids. As DNA, the CDR3 is TGTGCCAGCAGCTTGCGACCACAAGTAGCGTACACCGGGGAGCTGTTTTTT. This gives the protein CASSLRPQVAYTGELFF.

The V gene is TRBV6-1, the J gene TRBJ1-2; D is uncertain. The CDR3 covers 16 residues. V was trimmed by 0 bases and J by 4 bases, leaving 15 bases between them. Germline-derived CDR1 and CDR2 are MNHNS and SASEGT. Written as DNA, the CDR3 is TGTGCCAGCAGTGAAGCGCCAGCAGGAGGCGGCTATGGCTACACCTTC. Residues: CASSEAPAGGGYGYTF.

The chain carries TRBV7-9 and TRBJ1-1; D unresolved. The germline V gene has CDR1 SEHNR and CDR2 FQNEAQ (reference sequence). The CDR3 runs to 14 residues. Trimming removed 1 base at V and 4 bases at J, with 10 bases between. Here the CDR3 DNA reads TGTGCCAGCAGCTTAGAACCCGCGCTCACTGAAGCTTTCTTT. It specifies CASSLEPALTEAFF.

The chain couples TRBV2 to TRBJ2-1, with a tentative D call TRBD2 (6 bases). From germline, CDR1 is SNHLY and CDR2 FYNNEI. The CDR3 loop spans 14 amino acids. Deletions cut 3 bases from V and 4 bases from J, with 10 bases between. Here the CDR3 reads CASSEVAVYNEQFF. The CDR3 region has the DNA TGTGCCAGCAGTGAGGTAGCGGTTTACAATGAGCAGTTCTTC.

V is TRBV29-1 and J is TRBJ2-1; the match to TRBD1 covers 7 bases. The CDR3 totals 13 residues. The V segment lost 6 bases and the J segment 8 bases; nucleotides outside the gene matches: 10. Looked up from germline, CDR1 is SQVTM and CDR2 is ANQGSEA. CDR3 amino acids: CSVDPGDRHEQFF. The DNA for the CDR3 is TGCAGCGTCGACCCCGGGGACAGACATGAGCAGTTCTTC.

This rearrangement joins TRBV10-2 to TRBJ2-7; 10 positions match TRBD2. This CDR3 has 16 residues. Germline V CDR1 and CDR2: WSHSY, SAAADI. The J segment lost 3 bases and the V segment lost 6 bases, leaving 11 bases of the junction unmatched. The CDR3 coding sequence is TGCGCCAGCAGCGACTTAACTAGCGGGAATAACTACGAGCAGTACTTC. This encodes CASSDLTSGNNYEQYF.

The chain joins TRBV6-4 to TRBJ1-2; 7 bases align to TRBD1. This CDR3 comprises 15 residues. J lost 8 bases, V lost 6 bases, and 15 bases had no gene match. Germline loops: CDR1 MRHNA, CDR2 SNTAGT. CDR3 amino acids: CASSRDAEGAGGYTF. The CDR3 nucleotides are TGTGCCAGCAGCCGGGATGCCGAGGGGGCCGGGGGCTACACCTTC.

The CDR3 reads CASSPIQASYEQYF. The DNA for the CDR3 is TGTGCCAGCTCACCAATACAAGCTTCCTACGAGCAGTACTTC. The chain carries TRBV18 and TRBJ2-7; D uncertain. Between the trimmed V and J ends, which lost 2 bases and 1 base, there was a span of 9 bases. The CDR3 contains 14 residues. Germline lookup yields CDR1 KGHSH and CDR2 LQKENI.

This clone was detected only once. This chain links TRBV6-5 with TRBJ1-1; D unclear. Germline V gene sequence: CDR1 MNHEY, CDR2 SVGAGI. This CDR3 is 13 amino acids long. V was clipped by 7 bases and J by 8 bases, with 17 bases between them. DNA for the CDR3: TGTGCCAGCACCAAACCGGGAACCTTGGAAGCTTTCTTT. Translated: CASTKPGTLEAFF.

V is TRBV28 and J is TRBJ2-1; TRBD2 aligns across 10 bases. The trim removed 4 bases at V and 7 bases at J, leaving 10 bases unmatched. Germline CDR1 reads MDHEN; CDR2 reads SYDVKM. This CDR3 is 16 amino acids long. In nucleotides, the CDR3 is TGTGCCAGCAGTTACCCGGGACTAGCGACTTGGAATGAGCAGTTCTTC. Its translation is CASSYPGLATWNEQFF.

The chain links TRBV27 to TRBJ2-7; 8 bases are a match to TRBD2. Trimming took 5 bases from V and 0 from J; bases not matched to a gene: 9. Germline V gene data show CDR1 as MNHEY and CDR2 as SMNVEV (reference sequence). This CDR3 is 16 amino acids long. The CDR3 region is CASSPLGAGASYEQYF. CDR3 nucleotide sequence: TGTGCCAGCAGTCCGCTAGGAGCGGGGGCCTCCTACGAGCAGTACTTC.

This chain links TRBV4-2 with TRBJ2-3; D is uncertain. The germline V gene encodes CDR1 LGHNA and CDR2 YNFKEQ. V was clipped by 1 base and J by 5 bases, with 13 bases between them. This CDR3 contains 15 residues. CDR3: CASSQGFPPEDTQYF. The CDR3 DNA reads as TGTGCCAGCAGCCAAGGTTTCCCCCCTGAAGATACGCAGTATTTT.

This clone has a handful of counts. This chain links TRBV11-2 with TRBJ2-7; the match to TRBD1 covers 9 bases. The germline CDR1 and CDR2 sequences are SGHAT and FQNNGV. The V and J ends lost 5 bases and 5 bases, in that order; junction bases with no gene match: 7. This CDR3 is 14 amino acids long. The CDR3 region is CASSRDRVRNEQYF. The CDR3 DNA sequence: TGTGCCAGCAGCCGGGACAGGGTGAGGAACGAGCAGTACTTC.

J is TRBJ2-2 and V is TRBV10-1, with D hard to call. V lost 0 bases and J 7 bases, leaving 6 bases between the germline ends. Germline V gives CDR1 WNHNN, CDR2 SYGVQD (reference sequence). The CDR3 is 13 amino acids. The CDR3 loop reads CASSESEHGELFF. CDR3 in DNA: TGCGCCAGCAGTGAGTCGGAGCACGGGGAGCTGTTTTTT.

The V and J genes are TRBV10-3 and TRBJ2-5; TRBD2 might be the D (5 bases). V lost 4 bases and J lost 4, with 19 bases in between. Germline lookup yields CDR1 ENHRY and CDR2 SYGVKD. The CDR3 loop spans 16 amino acids. The CDR3 DNA follows: TGTGCCATCAGTGCGACCGGACCCTGGCGGGTAGAGACCCAGTACTTC. This encodes CAISATGPWRVETQYF.

This clone is labeled as medium-sized. This chain links TRBV4-2 with TRBJ2-7; 8 bases align to TRBD2. The J segment lost 6 bases and the V segment lost 2 bases, leaving 18 bases of the junction unmatched. The CDR3 spans 18 residues. Germline V gene lookup returns CDR1 LGHNA and CDR2 YNFKEQ. The CDR3 DNA follows: TGTGCCAGCAGCCAACTTCCCCCCTCGCCAGCGGGGGCCCTCGAGCAGTACTTC. It yields the protein CASSQLPPSPAGALEQYF.

The chain couples TRBV12-1 to TRBJ2-7; no check of the table's D call, TRBD2, against the DNA was made. TRBV12-1 counts as a pseudogene. This CDR3 spans 14 amino acids. CDR3 sequence (DNA): TGTGCCAGCAGCTTTGACCCTCCGGAGTACGAGCAGTACTTC. Its translation is CASSFDPPEYEQYF.

Notes on this clone: Other DNA sequences from this sample encode an identical CDR3 as well. CDR3 amino acids: CASSYSRVYNEQFF. DNA of the CDR3: TGTGCCAGCAGTTACTCCAGGGTATACAATGAGCAGTTCTTC. The V gene is TRBV6-6, the J gene TRBJ2-1; TRBD1 might be the D (5 bases). Germline V gives CDR1 MNHNY, CDR2 SVGAGI (reference sequence). The V end lost 0 bases, the J end lost 4 bases, and 7 bases lay between the germline ends. This CDR3 contains 14 residues.

The chain has TRBV27 and TRBJ2-3; 8 bases agree with TRBD2. The CDR3 is 16 residues long. V was clipped by 4 bases and J by 4 bases; unmatched bases: 10. From germline, CDR1 is MNHEY and CDR2 SMNVEV (reference sequence). CDR3 nucleotides: TGTGCCAGCAGTTACGGACTAGCCGCCGTATCAGATACGCAGTATTTT. Amino acid sequence: CASSYGLAAVSDTQYF.

The chain's CDR3 is CASSLIGYENNEQFF. The DNA of the CDR3 is TGTGCCAGCAGTTTAATCGGTTATGAGAACAATGAGCAGTTCTTC. This chain connects TRBV27 to TRBJ2-1; D call uncertain. V was shortened by 2 bases and J by 5 bases, with 13 bases between the two germline ends. Germline CDR1 and CDR2: MNHEY and SMNVEV (reference sequence). The CDR3 runs to 15 residues.